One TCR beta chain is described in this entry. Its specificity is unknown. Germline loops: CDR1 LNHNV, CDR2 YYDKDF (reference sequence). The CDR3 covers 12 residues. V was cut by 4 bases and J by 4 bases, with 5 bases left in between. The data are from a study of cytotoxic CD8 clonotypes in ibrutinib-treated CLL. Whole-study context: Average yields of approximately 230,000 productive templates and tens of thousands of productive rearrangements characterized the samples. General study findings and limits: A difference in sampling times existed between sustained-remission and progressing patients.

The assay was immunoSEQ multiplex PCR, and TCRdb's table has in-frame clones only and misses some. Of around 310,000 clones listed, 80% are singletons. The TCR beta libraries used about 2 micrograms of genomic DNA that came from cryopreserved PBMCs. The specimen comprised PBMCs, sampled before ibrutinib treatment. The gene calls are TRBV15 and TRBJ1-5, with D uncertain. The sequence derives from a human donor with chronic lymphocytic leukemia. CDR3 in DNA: TGTGCCACCAGCACCTCGAATCAGCCCCAGCATTTT. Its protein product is CATSTSNQPQHF.